What follows is one T cell receptor beta chain and its context. The sample comes from a study of blood T cell repertoires in COVID-19. Background on the study: Acute-phase and convalescent COVID-19 samples originated in the United States, Italy and Spain.

The authors' processing: For nucleated cells, counts were estimated from reference gene primer amplification. Only in-frame clones appear in the TCRdb table, and some are missing; sequencing was by immunoSEQ multiplex PCR. D and trimming were read from the DNA, whereas the V and J calls and clone size are those reported in that table. The table records about 480,000 clones, roughly 90% of them present only once. The CDR3 contains 15 residues. With V trimmed by 4 bases and J by 4 bases, 4 bases remained unmatched. Germline loops: CDR1 SGHNT, CDR2 YYREEE (reference sequence). The cohort comprised adults aged roughly 18 to 95 years residing in some 24 US areas. Recovery among Cohort 3 donors was established by two negative PCRs, clearance, or symptom resolution.

The specimen was PBMCs or T cells enriched from blood (not recorded which). This TCR was sampled from a woman aged 40-49 years who had recovered from COVID-19. J is TRBJ2-2 and V is TRBV5-4; 10 bases map to TRBD1. The CDR3 is CASSGGQGVTGELFF. The DNA for the CDR3 is TGTGCCAGCAGCGGAGGACAGGGGGTCACCGGGGAGCTGTTTTTT. The complete variable domain, with remaining parts taken from reference TRBV5-4 and TRBJ2-2, reads ETGVTQSPTHLIKTRGQQVTLRCSSQSGHNTVSWYQQALGQGPQFIFQYYREEENGRGNFPPRFSGLQFPNYSSELNVNALELDDSALYLCASSGGQGVTGELFFGEGSRLTVL.